The 27 T cell receptor beta chains reported below all come from one sample, sequenced in a study of blood T cell repertoires in COVID-19. The method was immunoSEQ multiplex PCR; TCRdb's version includes in-frame clones alone and lacks a portion of them. The sample records some 35,000 clones, about 85% being singletons. Sequencing was performed on peripheral blood. All receptors derive from a man in his 70s with acute or convalescent COVID-19.

V is TRBV7-2 and J is TRBJ1-2; TRBD1 matches at 9 bases. The germline V gene encodes CDR1 SGHTA and CDR2 FQGNSA. CDR3 size: 13 residues. V dropped 6 bases and J dropped 8; count of bases not matched to a gene: 7. The CDR3 loop reads CASSRNRGRGYTF. The CDR3 region has the DNA TGTGCCAGCAGTCGAAACAGGGGGCGCGGCTACACCTTC.

This clone was found once. V gene TRBV6-5 combines with J gene TRBJ2-5; 8 nucleotides agree with TRBD2. Germline CDR1 and CDR2: MNHEY and SVGAGI. The CDR3 has 16 amino acids. V lost 2 bases, J lost 5 bases, and 10 bases stayed unmatched. In nucleotides, the CDR3 is TGTGCCAGCAGTTACCTACGGGAGGGCCACATTGAGACCCAGTACTTC. This gives the protein CASSYLREGHIETQYF.

The chain uses TRBV5-5 and TRBJ2-5; 9 nucleotides line up with TRBD2. The CDR3 spans 17 residues. CDR1 SGHKS and CDR2 YYEKEE come from the germline V gene (reference sequence). V shed 7 bases, J shed 4 bases, and the junction held 17 bases outside the gene matches. The CDR3 region has the DNA TGTGCCAGCCCCGATAATAGCGGGAGAAGGTTGGGAGAGACCCAGTACTTC. Its translation: CASPDNSGRRLGETQYF. The whole variable domain, remainder taken from reference TRBV5-5 and TRBJ2-5, is DAGVTQSPTHLIKTRGQQVTLRCSPISGHKSVSWYQQVLGQGPQFIFQYYEKEERGRGNFPDRFSARQFPNYSSELNVNALLLGDSALYLCASPDNSGRRLGETQYFGPGTRLLVL.

This clone was seen just once. The rearrangement uses TRBV14 and TRBJ1-4; D is perhaps TRBD1 (5 bases). Germline values: CDR1 SGHDN, CDR2 FVKESK. The germline V and J ends were trimmed by 4 bases and 5 bases, with 14 bases remaining between them. There are 15 residues in the CDR3. The CDR3 spells CASSRIDSINEKLFF. The CDR3 DNA reads TGTGCCAGCAGCCGAATAGACAGCATAAATGAAAAACTGTTTTTT.

This chain uses TRBV11-3 with TRBJ2-5; a possible D gene is TRBD2 (6 bases). Germline lookup yields CDR1 SGHNT and CDR2 YENEEA. The CDR3 length is 16 residues. Trimming took off 0 bases at V and 1 base at J, with 12 bases between the two ends. The CDR3 DNA sequence: TGTGCCAGCAGCTTAGATGGGAGTAGCGGCCAAGAGACCCAGTACTTC. Translation: CASSLDGSSGQETQYF.

The chain employs TRBV28 and TRBJ2-5; D is perhaps TRBD2 (6 bases). This CDR3 is built from 14 residues. Germline CDR1 is MDHEN and CDR2 is SYDVKM. V lost 6 bases and J 2 bases, leaving 13 bases between the germline ends. The CDR3 sequence: CASSPGGSQETQYF. CDR3 nucleotides: TGTGCCAGCAGCCCAGGAGGGTCTCAAGAGACCCAGTACTTC.

The chain joins TRBV7-2 to TRBJ2-2; maybe TRBD2 (6 bases). V was shortened by 5 bases and J by 1 base, with 14 bases between the two germline ends. The CDR3 spans 16 residues. Germline-derived CDR1 and CDR2 are SGHTA and FQGNSA. The CDR3, as DNA: TGTGCCAGCAGCCTTTTCCCGGGACTGAACACCGGGGAGCTGTTTTTT. Translation: CASSLFPGLNTGELFF.

The rearrangement links TRBV5-6 to TRBJ2-7, with a tentative D call TRBD1 (5 bases). Germline loops: CDR1 SGHDT, CDR2 YYEEEE. The CDR3 contains 14 residues. V lost 4 bases to trimming and J lost 0 bases, with 11 bases between them. CDR3 loop: CASSPDRISYEQYF. The CDR3 region has the DNA TGTGCCAGCAGCCCAGACAGAATCTCCTACGAGCAGTACTTC.

CDR3 sequence (DNA): TGTGCCAGCAGCGTTACACAGGGAGGGACTGAAGCTTTCTTT. Residues: CASSVTQGGTEAFF. V usage is TRBV9 and J usage is TRBJ1-1; maybe TRBD1 (6 bases). CDR3 length: 14 amino acids. Germline V gives CDR1 SGDLS, CDR2 YYNGEE. Trimming took 2 bases from V and 5 from J, leaving 13 bases between them.

The chain uses TRBV20-1 and TRBJ1-2, with 10 bases that match TRBD1. The CDR3 is 11 amino acids. V was clipped by 6 bases and J by 10 bases; unmatched bases: 5. Germline V gives CDR1 DFQATT, CDR2 SNEGSKA (reference sequence). The CDR3 bases are TGCAGTGCCCGTGGACAGGGGGACTACACCTTC. Its translation is CSARGQGDYTF.

Written as DNA, the CDR3 is TGTGCCAGCTCACCGTTGGGACAGGGGGCGATCGACGAGCAGTACTTC. Translating gives CASSPLGQGAIDEQYF. The V call is TRBV18, the J call TRBJ2-7; 12 nucleotides align to TRBD1. The CDR3 runs 16 residues. Unmatched junction bases numbered 8, after V lost 3 bases and J lost 5 bases. The germline CDR1 and CDR2 sequences are KGHSH and LQKENI.

V and J are TRBV11-2 and TRBJ2-1; D might be TRBD2 (6 bases). The CDR3 covers 14 residues. Trimming took 3 bases from V and 10 from J, leaving 16 bases between them. From germline, CDR1 is SGHAT and CDR2 FQNNGV. In DNA, the CDR3 is TGTGCCAGCAGCTTGACGGGAGACTTAAGGGAGCAGTTCTTC. It yields the protein CASSLTGDLREQFF.

This chain links TRBV6-1 with TRBJ2-5; a weak D match, TRBD2 (6 bases). This CDR3 has 15 amino acids. The ends were cut back, 2 bases at V and 1 base at J, with 11 bases in the middle. Germline CDR1 and CDR2: MNHNS and SASEGT. CDR3 sequence (DNA): TGTGCCAGCAGTGAAAACGGGAGCCGCCAAGAGACCCAGTACTTC. Translation: CASSENGSRQETQYF.

This chain links TRBV3-1 (or the pseudogene TRBV3-2) with TRBJ1-1; D is uncertain. The V end was cut by 3 bases, the J end by 3 bases, with 11 bases between. The CDR3 covers 14 residues. Germline V gene sequence: CDR1 LGHDT, CDR2 YNNKEL (reference sequence). The CDR3 region is CASSHLPGYTEAFF. DNA of the CDR3: TGTGCCAGCAGCCATCTTCCGGGTTACACTGAAGCTTTCTTT.

The rearrangement uses TRBV7-3 and TRBJ1-5; D remains ambiguous. Trimming left V 5 bases short and J 3 bases short, with 8 bases between. The CDR3 sequence is 13 residues long. Germline-derived CDR1 and CDR2 are SGHTA and FQGTGA. DNA of the CDR3: TGTGCCAGCAGCCCCGGGAACAATCAGCCCCAGCATTTT. This encodes CASSPGNNQPQHF.

The chain carries TRBV19 and TRBJ1-2; D unclear. V was clipped by 1 base and J by 8 bases, with 26 bases between them. Germline V lookup: CDR1 LNHDA, CDR2 SQIVND (reference sequence). The CDR3 is made up of 18 amino acids. Here the CDR3 reads CASSIAPNRYAQLGGYTF. In DNA, the CDR3 is TGTGCCAGTAGTATAGCCCCGAACAGATACGCTCAACTTGGGGGCTACACCTTC.

This clone showed up just a few times. V gene TRBV4-1 combines with J gene TRBJ2-3; perhaps TRBD2 as D (6 bases). Germline V gives CDR1 MGHRA, CDR2 YSYEKL. The germline V and J ends were trimmed by 3 bases and 7 bases, with 11 bases remaining between them. This CDR3 spans 13 amino acids. As DNA, the CDR3 is TGCGCCAGCAGCCAGGGACTGGTAAATACGCAGTATTTT. Protein sequence: CASSQGLVNTQYF.

The chain couples TRBV4-3 to TRBJ2-2; 9 bases align to TRBD1. CDR1 is LGHNA, CDR2 YSLEER, per germline. This CDR3 has 15 residues. Trimming cost V 4 bases and J 8 bases; bases outside gene matches: 8. CDR3 sequence: CASSLITGGTGELFF. Here the CDR3 DNA reads TGCGCCAGCAGCCTAATAACAGGGGGCACAGGGGAGCTGTTTTTT.

The CDR3 loop reads CASSSTARLGNTIYF. CDR3 bases: TGTGCCAGCAGCTCTACGGCCAGACTTGGAAACACCATATATTTT. The chain links TRBV5-5 to TRBJ1-3; D gene ambiguous. V dropped 3 bases and J dropped 3 bases, with 13 bases sitting between them. The germline CDR1 and CDR2 sequences are SGHKS and YYEKEE (reference sequence). This CDR3 contains 15 residues.

This sequence joins TRBV7-3 and TRBJ1-4; D possibly corresponds to TRBD1 (5 bases). Germline V lookup: CDR1 SGHTA, CDR2 FQGTGA. Trimming removed 5 bases at V and 4 bases at J, with 11 bases between. The CDR3 is 14 residues long. The CDR3 loop reads CASSPSGGNEKLFF. CDR3 in DNA: TGTGCCAGCAGCCCCTCGGGGGGTAATGAAAAACTGTTTTTT. The full variable domain, its missing parts supplied by reference TRBV7-3 and TRBJ1-4, is GAGVSQTPSNKVTEKGKYVELRCDPISGHTALYWYRQSLGQGPEFLIYFQGTGAADDSGLPNDRFFAVRPEGSVSTLKIQRTERGDSAVYLCASSPSGGNEKLFFGSGTQLSVL.

The chain links TRBV3-1 (or the pseudogene TRBV3-2) to TRBJ2-5; 9 bases align to TRBD1. CDR3 length equals 14 residues. CDR1 is LGHDT and CDR2 is YNNKEL in the germline V gene (reference sequence). The V and J ends lost 5 bases and 5 bases, in that order; junction bases with no gene match: 6. Here the CDR3 DNA reads TGTGCCAGCAGCTCAGGGACAGGGACGGAGACCCAGTACTTC. It codes for CASSSGTGTETQYF.

The rearrangement links TRBV4-1 to TRBJ2-2; tentative D call: TRBD2 (5 bases). In germline, CDR1 is MGHRA, CDR2 YSYEKL. V was trimmed by 6 bases and J by 0 bases, leaving 14 bases between them. The CDR3 spans 16 residues. CDR3: CASREVETANTGELFF. Written as DNA, the CDR3 is TGCGCCAGCAGGGAGGTTGAGACCGCGAACACCGGGGAGCTGTTTTTT.

This chain uses TRBV29-1 with TRBJ1-1, with 11 bases lining up with TRBD1. V lost 6 bases and J lost 5; bases outside the gene matches: 8. The CDR3 loop spans 14 amino acids. Germline V CDR1 and CDR2: SQVTM, ANQGSEA. The CDR3, as DNA: TGCAGCGTCAGGACAGGGGGCGGGTTAACTGAAGCTTTCTTT. Translation: CSVRTGGGLTEAFF.

V and J are TRBV19 and TRBJ2-5, with 10 bases that match TRBD1. Germline CDR1 is LNHDA and CDR2 is SQIVND (reference sequence). CDR3 length equals 15 residues. With V trimmed by 3 bases and J by 3 bases, 4 bases remained unmatched. The CDR3 here is CASSITGTGEETQYF. The CDR3 nucleotides read TGTGCCAGTAGTATCACAGGGACAGGGGAAGAGACCCAGTACTTC. Combining the CDR3 with reference TRBV19 and TRBJ2-5 gives the whole variable domain DGGITQSPKYLFRKEGQNVTLSCEQNLNHDAMYWYRQDPGQGLRLIYYSQIVNDFQKGDIAEGYSVSREKKESFPLTVTSAQKNPTAFYLCASSITGTGEETQYFGPGTRLLVL.

The J gene is TRBJ2-7, the V gene TRBV3-1 (or the pseudogene TRBV3-2), with TRBD1 matching 7 bases. J gave up 1 base and V 3 bases, and 6 bases lay outside the gene matches. The CDR3 totals 15 residues. Germline values: CDR1 LGHDT, CDR2 YNNKEL (reference sequence). The CDR3 region is CASSQERDSSYEQYF. CDR3 DNA: TGTGCCAGCAGCCAGGAGAGGGACAGTTCCTACGAGCAGTACTTC.

The rearrangement uses TRBV28 and TRBJ2-1, with TRBD1 identical over 7 bases. This CDR3 has 16 residues. Germline V lookup: CDR1 MDHEN, CDR2 SYDVKM. V gave up 4 bases and J gave up 7 bases; unmatched junction bases: 13. The CDR3 region is CASSSIQGTGTNEQFF. The CDR3 nucleotides read TGTGCCAGCAGTTCCATACAGGGGACGGGTACGAATGAGCAGTTCTTC.

The rearrangement joins TRBV5-1 to TRBJ2-7; 10 nucleotides match TRBD1. Germline-derived CDR1 and CDR2 are SGHRS and YFSETQ. This CDR3 contains 17 residues. V shed 4 bases, J shed 2 bases, and the junction held 12 bases outside the gene matches. The chain's CDR3 is CASSQDRGEREPYEQYF. Here the CDR3 DNA reads TGCGCCAGCAGCCAGGACAGGGGGGAGCGGGAGCCCTACGAGCAGTACTTC.